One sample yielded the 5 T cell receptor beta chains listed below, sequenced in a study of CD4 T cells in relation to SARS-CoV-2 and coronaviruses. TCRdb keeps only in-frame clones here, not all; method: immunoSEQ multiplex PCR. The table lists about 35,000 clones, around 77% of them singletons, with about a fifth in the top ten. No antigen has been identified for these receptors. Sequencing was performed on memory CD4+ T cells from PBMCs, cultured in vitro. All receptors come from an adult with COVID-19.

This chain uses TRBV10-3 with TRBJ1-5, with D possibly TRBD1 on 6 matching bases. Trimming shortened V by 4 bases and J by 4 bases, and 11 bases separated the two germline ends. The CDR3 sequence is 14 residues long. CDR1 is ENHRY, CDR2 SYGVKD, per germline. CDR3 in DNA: TGTGCCATCAGTGGGGGGACACCGAATCAGCCCCAGCATTTT. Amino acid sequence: CAISGGTPNQPQHF.

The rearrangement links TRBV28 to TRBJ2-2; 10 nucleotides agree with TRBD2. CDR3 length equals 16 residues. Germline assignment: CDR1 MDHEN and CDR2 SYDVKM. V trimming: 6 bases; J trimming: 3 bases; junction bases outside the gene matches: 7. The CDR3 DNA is TGTGCCAGCAGGTCTGCCCTAGCGGGAGACACCGGGGAGCTGTTTTTT. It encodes CASRSALAGDTGELFF.

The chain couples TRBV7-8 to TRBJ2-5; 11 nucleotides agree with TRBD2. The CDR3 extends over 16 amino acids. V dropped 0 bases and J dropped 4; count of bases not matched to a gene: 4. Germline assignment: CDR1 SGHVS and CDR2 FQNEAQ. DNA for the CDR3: TGTGCCAGCAGCTTAGCTCGGCTAGCGGGAGGAGAGACCCAGTACTTC. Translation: CASSLARLAGGETQYF.

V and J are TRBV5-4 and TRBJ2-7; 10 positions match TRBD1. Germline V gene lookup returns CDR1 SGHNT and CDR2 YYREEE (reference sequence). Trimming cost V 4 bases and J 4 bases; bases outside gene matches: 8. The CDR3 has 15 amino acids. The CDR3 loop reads CASSQGQGKVYEQYF. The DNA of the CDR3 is TGTGCCAGCAGCCAGGGACAGGGGAAAGTTTACGAGCAGTACTTC. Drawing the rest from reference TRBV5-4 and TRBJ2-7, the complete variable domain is ETGVTQSPTHLIKTRGQQVTLRCSSQSGHNTVSWYQQALGQGPQFIFQYYREEENGRGNFPPRFSGLQFPNYSSELNVNALELDDSALYLCASSQGQGKVYEQYFGPGTRLTVT.

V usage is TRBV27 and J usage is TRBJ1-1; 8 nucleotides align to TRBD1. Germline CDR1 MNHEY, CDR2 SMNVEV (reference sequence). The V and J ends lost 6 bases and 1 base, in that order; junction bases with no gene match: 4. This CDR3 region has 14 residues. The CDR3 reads CASSWDRKNTEAFF. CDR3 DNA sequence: TGTGCCAGCAGCTGGGACAGGAAGAACACTGAAGCTTTCTTT.